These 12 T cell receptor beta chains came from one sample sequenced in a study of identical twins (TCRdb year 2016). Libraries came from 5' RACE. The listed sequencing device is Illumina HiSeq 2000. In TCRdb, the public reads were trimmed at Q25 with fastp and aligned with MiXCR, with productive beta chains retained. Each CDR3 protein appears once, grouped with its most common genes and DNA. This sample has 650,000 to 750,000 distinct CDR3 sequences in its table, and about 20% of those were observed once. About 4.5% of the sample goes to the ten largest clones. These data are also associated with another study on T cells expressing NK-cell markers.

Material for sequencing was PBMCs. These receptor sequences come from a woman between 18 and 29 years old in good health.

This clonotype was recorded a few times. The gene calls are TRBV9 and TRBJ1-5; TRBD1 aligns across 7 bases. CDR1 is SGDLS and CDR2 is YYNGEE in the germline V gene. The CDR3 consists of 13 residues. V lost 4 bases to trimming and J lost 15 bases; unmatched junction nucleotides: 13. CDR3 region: CASSLEWDSIMHF. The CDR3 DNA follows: TGTGCCAGCAGCCTTGAGTGGGACAGTATTATGCATTTT.

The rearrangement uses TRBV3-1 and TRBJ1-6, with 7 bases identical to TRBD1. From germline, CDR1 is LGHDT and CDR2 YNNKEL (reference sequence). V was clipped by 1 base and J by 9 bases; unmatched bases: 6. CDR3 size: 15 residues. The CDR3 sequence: CASSQAGQIPSPLHF. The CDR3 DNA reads TGTGCCAGCAGCCAAGCGGGACAGATACCTTCACCCCTCCACTTT.

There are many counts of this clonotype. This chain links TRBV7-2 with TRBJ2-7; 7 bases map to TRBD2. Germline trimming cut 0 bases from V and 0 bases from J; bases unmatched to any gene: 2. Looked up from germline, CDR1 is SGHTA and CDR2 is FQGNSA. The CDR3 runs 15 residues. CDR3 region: CASSLAGGISYEQYF. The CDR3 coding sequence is TGTGCCAGCAGCTTAGCGGGGGGGATCTCCTACGAGCAGTACTTC.

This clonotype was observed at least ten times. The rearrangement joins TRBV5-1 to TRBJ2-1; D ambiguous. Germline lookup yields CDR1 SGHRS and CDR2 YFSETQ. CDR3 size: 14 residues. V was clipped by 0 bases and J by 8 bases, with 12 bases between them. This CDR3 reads CASSLGVNRDEQFF. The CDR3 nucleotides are TGCGCCAGCAGCTTGGGGGTTAACCGGGATGAGCAGTTCTTC.

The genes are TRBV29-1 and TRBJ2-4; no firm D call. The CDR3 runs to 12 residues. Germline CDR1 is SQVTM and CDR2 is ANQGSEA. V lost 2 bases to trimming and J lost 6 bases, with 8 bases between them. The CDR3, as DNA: TGCAGCGTTGAACCGGGCCCAAACATTCAGTACTTC. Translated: CSVEPGPNIQYF.

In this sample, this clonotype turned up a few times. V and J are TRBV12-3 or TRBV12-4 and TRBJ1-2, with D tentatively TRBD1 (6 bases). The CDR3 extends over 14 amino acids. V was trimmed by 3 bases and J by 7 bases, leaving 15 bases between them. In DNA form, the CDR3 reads TGTGCCAGCAGTTTCTCGGGGGCGTCGAGTGGCTACACCTTC. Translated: CASSFSGASSGYTF.

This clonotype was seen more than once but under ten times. The CDR3 coding sequence is TGTGCCAGCTCACCACCGAAGACTACCTACGAGCAGTACTTC. Residues: CASSPPKTTYEQYF. The chain employs TRBV18 and TRBJ2-7, with a weak D call TRBD2 (5 bases). The germline V gene has CDR1 KGHSH and CDR2 LQKENI. V was trimmed by 0 bases and J by 2 bases, leaving 8 bases between them. The CDR3 spans 14 residues. Filled out from reference TRBV18 and TRBJ2-7, the complete variable domain reads NAGVMQNPRHLVRRRGQEARLRCSPMKGHSHVYWYRQLPEEGLKFMVYLQKENIIDESGMPKERFSAEFPKEGPSILRIQQVVRGDSAAYFCASSPPKTTYEQYFGPGTRLTVT.

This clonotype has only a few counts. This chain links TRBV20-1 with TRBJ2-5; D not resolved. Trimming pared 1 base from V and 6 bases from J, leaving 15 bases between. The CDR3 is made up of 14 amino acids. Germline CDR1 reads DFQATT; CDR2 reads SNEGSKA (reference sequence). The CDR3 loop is CSARVTAQSQTQYF. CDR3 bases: TGCAGTGCTAGAGTCACGGCCCAGTCCCAGACCCAGTACTTC.

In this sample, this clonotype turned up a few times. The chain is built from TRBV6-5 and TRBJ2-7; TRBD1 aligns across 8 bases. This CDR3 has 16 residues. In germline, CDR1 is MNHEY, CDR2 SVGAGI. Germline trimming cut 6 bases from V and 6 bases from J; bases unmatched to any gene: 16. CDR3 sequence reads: CASSYDSGTGSREQYF. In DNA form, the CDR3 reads TGTGCCAGCAGCTACGATTCCGGGACAGGCTCTCGCGAGCAGTACTTC.

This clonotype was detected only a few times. The CDR3 loop reads CASGMGANTGELFF. The DNA of the CDR3 is TGTGCCAGCGGGATGGGGGCGAACACCGGGGAGCTGTTTTTT. The chain has TRBV2 and TRBJ2-2, with D possibly being TRBD1 or TRBD2 (5 bases each). The CDR3 loop spans 14 amino acids. From germline, CDR1 is SNHLY and CDR2 FYNNEI. With 8 bases removed from V and 0 bases from J, the gap between germline ends came to 10 bases.

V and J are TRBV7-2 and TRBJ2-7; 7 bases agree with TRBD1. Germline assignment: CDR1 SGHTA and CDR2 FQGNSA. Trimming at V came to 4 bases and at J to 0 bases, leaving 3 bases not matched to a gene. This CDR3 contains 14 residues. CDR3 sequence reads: CASSSGQDSYEQYF. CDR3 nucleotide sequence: TGTGCCAGCAGCTCAGGACAGGACTCCTACGAGCAGTACTTC.

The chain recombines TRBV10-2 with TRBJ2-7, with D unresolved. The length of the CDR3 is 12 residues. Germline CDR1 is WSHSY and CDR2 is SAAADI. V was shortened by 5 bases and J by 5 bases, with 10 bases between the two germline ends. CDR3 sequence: CASSSIRDEQYF. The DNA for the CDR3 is TGCGCCAGCAGTTCTATTAGAGACGAGCAGTACTTC.